The rows below give T cell receptor beta chains drawn from one sample of a study of neoadjuvant anti-PD-1 for oral cavity cancer. The table came from immunoSEQ multiplex PCR; TCRdb's copy has only in-frame clones and leaves some out. The repertoire holds thousands of clones, with 59% as singletons. Specimen: tumor tissue, collected after nivolumab (anti-PD-1) treatment. These TCRs come from a person aged 35 to 85 with oral cavity squamous cell carcinoma. CDR3s include the opening cysteine and the closing phenylalanine or tryptophan. Each record gives: J gene, D gene, V gene, clone size, CDR3 protein, CDR3 DNA. The D gene is left open where the match is weak. Rows may omit the clone size; those that give it use once, few, many or a size class.

>TRBJ1-3|NA|TRBV5-1|NA
CASTQDSVSGNTIYF
TGCGCCAGCACCCAGGACAGCGTCTCTGGAAACACCATATATTTT
>TRBJ2-2|TRBD1|TRBV2|NA
CASTQGASGELFF
TGTGCCAGCACCCAGGGGGCATCCGGGGAGCTGTTTTTT
>TRBJ2-2|NA|TRBV4-1|NA
CASSQDVFAGGTGELFF
TGCGCCAGCAGCCAAGATGTTTTCGCCGGGGGCACCGGGGAGCTGTTTTTT
>TRBJ2-7|TRBD2|TRBV7-2|NA
CASSLAPGLAGAYEQYF
TGTGCCAGCAGCTTAGCCCCAGGACTAGCGGGGGCTTACGAGCAGTACTTC
>TRBJ2-6|NA|TRBV4-3|NA
CASSLQTTGANVLTF
TGCGCCAGCAGCCTCCAGACCACTGGGGCCAACGTCCTGACTTTC
>TRBJ2-1|TRBD2|TRBV6-5|once
CASTRGLAGYNEQFF
TGTGCCAGCACCCGAGGACTAGCGGGGTACAATGAGCAGTTCTTC
>TRBJ1-5|NA|TRBV5-1|NA
CASSLEGRTNQPQHF
TGCGCCAGCAGCTTAGAGGGACGGACAAATCAGCCCCAGCATTTT
>TRBJ1-2|NA|TRBV7-9|NA
CASSSNGNYGYTF
TGTGCCAGCAGCTCCAACGGTAACTATGGCTACACCTTC
>TRBJ2-2|TRBD1|TRBV27|NA
CASSPTDRDGTGELFF
TGTGCCAGCAGTCCGACTGACAGGGACGGCACCGGGGAGCTGTTTTTT
>TRBJ2-6|NA|TRBV7-3|NA
CASSLRGQGDSGANVLTF
TGTGCCAGCAGCTTACGAGGCCAAGGGGACTCTGGGGCCAACGTCCTGACTTTC
>TRBJ2-7|TRBD1|TRBV5-1|NA
CASSLIGDRAYEQYF
TGCGCCAGCAGCTTGATAGGCGACAGGGCCTACGAGCAGTACTTC
>TRBJ2-3|TRBD1|TRBV6-1|NA
CASRQGASRKGYF
TGTGCCAGCAGACAGGGGGCCTCTAGGAAGGGGTATTTT
>TRBJ2-5|TRBD2|TRBV5-1|NA
CATPGLAIETQYF
TGCGCCACCCCGGGACTAGCAATAGAGACCCAGTACTTC
>TRBJ2-6|NA|TRBV28|few
CASSSSGSRSNVLTF
TGTGCCAGCAGTTCCTCAGGATCACGGTCCAACGTCCTGACTTTC
>TRBJ1-1|TRBD1|TRBV5-4|NA
CASSWTGGNTEAFF
TGTGCCAGCAGCTGGACAGGGGGGAACACTGAAGCTTTCTTT
>TRBJ2-1|TRBD2|TRBV5-4|NA
CASSRGTSGRAYNEQFF
TGTGCCAGCAGCCGTGGGACTAGCGGGAGGGCCTACAATGAGCAGTTCTTC
>TRBJ1-2|TRBD1|TRBV19|NA
CASSYGQGYGYTF
TGTGCCAGTAGTTATGGACAGGGCTATGGCTACACCTTC
>TRBJ1-5|NA|TRBV27|NA
CASSPFDPQVINQPQHF
TGTGCCAGCAGCCCATTTGACCCCCAAGTAATAAATCAGCCCCAGCATTTT
>TRBJ2-1|NA|TRBV7-6|NA
CASSPDPSSYNEQFF
TGTGCCAGCAGCCCTGACCCGAGCTCCTACAATGAGCAGTTCTTC
>TRBJ2-2|NA|TRBV7-9|NA
CASSLEGNTGELFF
TGTGCCAGCAGCTTAGAGGGGAACACCGGGGAGCTGTTTTTT
>TRBJ2-7|TRBD2|TRBV6-5|NA
CASSYSASGRGEQYF
TGTGCCAGCAGTTACTCGGCTAGCGGGAGGGGCGAGCAGTACTTC
>TRBJ2-1|NA|TRBV15|NA
CATSLRPVNEQFF
TGTGCCACCAGCCTGCGTCCAGTCAATGAGCAGTTCTTC
>TRBJ2-1|TRBD1|TRBV2|few
CASTPGQLGNEQFF
TGTGCCAGCACCCCGGGACAGCTGGGGAATGAGCAGTTCTTC
>TRBJ2-1|NA|TRBV15|NA
CATSRARIRSSSYNEQFF
TGTGCCACCAGCAGAGCGAGGATTAGGTCGAGCTCCTACAATGAGCAGTTCTTC
>TRBJ2-7|NA|TRBV9|NA
CASSEGDGTYEQYF
TGTGCCAGCAGCGAGGGGGACGGGACCTACGAGCAGTACTTC
>TRBJ1-5|TRBD1|TRBV19|NA
CASSIGAGGYVNQPQHF
TGTGCCAGTAGTATCGGCGCAGGGGGGTACGTCAATCAGCCCCAGCATTTT
>TRBJ2-1|TRBD2|TRBV4-2|NA
CASSPARGEGNEQFF
TGTGCCAGCAGCCCAGCCCGGGGGGAGGGGAATGAGCAGTTCTTC
>TRBJ2-1|NA|TRBV4-1|NA
CASSQTASSYNEQFF
TGCGCCAGCAGCCAAACGGCCAGCTCCTACAATGAGCAGTTCTTC
>TRBJ2-3|NA|TRBV5-1|NA
CASSSSNPDTQYF
TGCGCCAGCAGCTCCTCCAATCCAGATACGCAGTATTTT
>TRBJ1-2|TRBD1|TRBV28|few
CASSFTSGQGIAGYTF
TGTGCCAGCAGTTTTACCTCGGGACAGGGGATAGCGGGCTACACCTTC
>TRBJ2-5|NA|TRBV25-1|few
CASSDRGHRETQYF
TGTGCCAGCAGTGATCGAGGACACCGGGAGACCCAGTACTTC
>TRBJ1-2|NA|TRBV19|NA
CASRESGYGYTF
TGTGCCAGTAGGGAGTCTGGCTATGGCTACACCTTC
>TRBJ2-1|TRBD2|TRBV7-6|few
CASSVAGVAYNEQFF
TGTGCCAGCAGCGTAGCGGGAGTTGCCTACAATGAGCAGTTCTTC
>TRBJ2-3|TRBD2|TRBV6-4|NA
CASSDDGTSGSHTQYF
TGTGCCAGCAGTGACGACGGGACTAGCGGGAGTCATACGCAGTATTTT
>TRBJ2-7|TRBD2|TRBV6-5|NA
CASRDTSGSSEQYF
TGTGCCAGCAGGGATACTAGCGGGAGTAGCGAGCAGTACTTC
>TRBJ2-5|NA|TRBV6-1|few
CASSFTGYQETQYF
TGTGCCAGCAGCTTTACAGGGTACCAAGAGACCCAGTACTTC